Below, 18 T cell receptor beta chains from the same sample are listed, as sequenced in a study of T cell repertoires in cytomegalovirus infection. TCRdb re-derived calls from the reads in MiXCR, one entry per CDR3 protein. Of around 140,000 distinct CDR3 sequences in the sample, roughly 6.5% were seen once. Sequencing was performed on PBMCs. The receptor source for this set is a human donor in good health (CMV status not recorded). Some clones in this sample may be carry-over from other donors' samples.

The sample holds many counts of this clonotype. The rearrangement uses TRBV7-2 and TRBJ2-3; 10 nucleotides match TRBD1. The ends lost 2 bases at V and 7 bases at J; junction bases unmatched: 12. This CDR3 has 17 amino acids. The germline V gene encodes CDR1 SGHTA and CDR2 FQGNSA. Here the CDR3 reads CASSLWGNRQGANTQYF. As DNA, the CDR3 is TGTGCCAGCAGCTTATGGGGTAACCGACAGGGGGCAAATACGCAGTATTTT.

V gene TRBV10-3 combines with J gene TRBJ1-5; D remains unclear. Germline loops: CDR1 ENHRY, CDR2 SYGVKD. V lost 8 bases and J lost 1, with 6 bases in between. This CDR3 contains 12 residues. CDR3: CAIAGSNQPQHF. CDR3 in DNA: TGTGCCATCGCTGGGAGCAATCAGCCCCAGCATTTT.

This clonotype was counted many times. V gene TRBV7-2 combines with J gene TRBJ2-1, with D perhaps assigned TRBD1 or TRBD2 (5 bases each). Trimming cost V 3 bases and J 1 base, with 7 bases left between them. Germline V gene sequence: CDR1 SGHTA, CDR2 FQGNSA. The CDR3 consists of 14 residues. Written as DNA, the CDR3 is TGTGCCAGCAGCTTTGGGGGATCCTACAATGAGCAGTTCTTC. Its protein is CASSFGGSYNEQFF.

V is TRBV12-5 and J is TRBJ1-1, with D possibly being TRBD1 (6 bases). The germline gives CDR1 LGHNT, CDR2 FRNRAP. V was cut by 5 bases and J by 1 base, with 11 bases left in between. The CDR3 runs 14 residues. CDR3 residues: CASGPGQPNTEAFF. CDR3 bases: TGTGCTAGTGGTCCGGGACAACCGAACACTGAAGCTTTCTTT. The full variable domain, completed using reference TRBV12-5 and TRBJ1-1, is DARVTQTPRHKVTEMGQEVTMRCQPILGHNTVFWYRQTMMQGLELLAYFRNRAPLDDSGMPKDRFSAEMPDATLATLKIQPSEPRDSAVYFCASGPGQPNTEAFFGQGTRLTVV.

This clonotype was found many times. This chain joins TRBV12-3 or TRBV12-4 and TRBJ2-1, with TRBD1 identical over 9 bases. CDR3 length: 17 amino acids. J gave up 3 bases and V 2 bases, and 8 bases lay outside the gene matches. This CDR3 reads CASSLSGQGPRYNEQFF. As DNA, the CDR3 is TGTGCCAGCAGTTTATCGGGACAGGGACCCCGCTACAATGAGCAGTTCTTC.

Ten or more counts support this clonotype. V gene TRBV7-9 combines with J gene TRBJ1-1; the D is unclear. Germline V gene lookup returns CDR1 SEHNR and CDR2 FQNEAQ (reference sequence). The CDR3 is 15 amino acids. V lost 2 bases, J lost 5 bases, and 15 bases lay in between. This CDR3 is CASSLTVERGTEAFF. In nucleotides, the CDR3 is TGTGCCAGCAGCTTAACTGTCGAAAGAGGGACTGAAGCTTTCTTT.

The chain links TRBV10-3 to TRBJ2-1; D call uncertain. V shed 6 bases and J shed 7 bases, with 10 bases lying between them. The germline CDR1 and CDR2 sequences are ENHRY and SYGVKD. CDR3 length equals 12 residues. The CDR3 protein is CAIRNERNEQFF. CDR3 sequence (DNA): TGTGCCATCAGGAACGAACGGAATGAGCAGTTCTTC.

This clonotype was seen ten or more times. V is TRBV3-1 and J is TRBJ1-4; D might be TRBD1 (5 bases). This CDR3 contains 11 residues. CDR1 LGHDT and CDR2 YNNKEL come from the germline V gene (reference sequence). Trimming removed 1 base at V and 11 bases at J, with 5 bases between. The CDR3: CASSQGQKLFF. Here the CDR3 DNA reads TGTGCCAGCAGCCAAGGACAGAAACTGTTTTTT.

V usage is TRBV28 and J usage is TRBJ2-7; D call uncertain. Germline loops: CDR1 MDHEN, CDR2 SYDVKM. V was cut by 1 base and J by 2 bases, with 3 bases left in between. The CDR3 sequence is 12 residues long. DNA for the CDR3: TGTGCCAGCAGTTTATACCCCTACGAGCAGTACTTC. Translated, it gives CASSLYPYEQYF.

This clonotype was picked up many times. This chain's CDR3 is CASSLVGLGQPQHF. CDR3 DNA sequence: TGTGCCAGCAGCTTAGTAGGGCTGGGCCAGCCCCAGCATTTT. This chain links TRBV7-2 with TRBJ1-5, with no clear D. The CDR3 spans 14 residues. Germline V lookup: CDR1 SGHTA, CDR2 FQGNSA. The V gene lost 1 base and the J gene lost 7 bases, with 11 bases spanning the gap.

This clonotype was observed a handful of times. The genes are TRBV5-1 and TRBJ1-2, with D unresolved. The germline V gene encodes CDR1 SGHRS and CDR2 YFSETQ. This CDR3 spans 16 amino acids. V lost 4 bases to trimming and J lost 2 bases, with 18 bases between them. CDR3 nucleotide sequence: TGCGCCAGCAGCCCCTCTACCCCGGCGGTAAACTATGGCTACACCTTC. Its protein product is CASSPSTPAVNYGYTF. Complete variable domain (other parts from reference TRBV5-1 and TRBJ1-2): KAGVTQTPRYLIKTRGQQVTLSCSPISGHRSVSWYQQTPGQGLQFLFEYFSETQRNKGNFPGRFSGRQFSNSRSEMNVSTLELGDSALYLCASSPSTPAVNYGYTFGSGTRLTVV.

The chain links TRBV20-1 to TRBJ1-1; possible D gene TRBD1, 5 bases. The V end was cut by 6 bases, the J end by 1 base, with 12 bases between. Germline CDR1 is DFQATT and CDR2 is SNEGSKA (reference sequence). There are 13 residues in the CDR3. The CDR3 nucleotides are TGCAGTGCGCCCTACCAGGGGAACACTGAAGCTTTCTTT. It is translated as CSAPYQGNTEAFF.

This clonotype has just a few counts. The chain is built from TRBV7-2 and TRBJ2-1; possible D gene TRBD2, 6 bases. The CDR3 totals 16 residues. The V and J ends lost 5 bases and 6 bases respectively, with 20 bases between them. The germline gives CDR1 SGHTA, CDR2 FQGNSA. CDR3 residues: CASSPPGDPSLNEQFF. The CDR3 DNA is TGTGCCAGCAGCCCGCCGGGGGATCCCAGCCTCAATGAGCAGTTCTTC.

This clonotype was found many times. This chain connects TRBV7-8 to TRBJ2-7; 8 bases fit TRBD1. Per germline, CDR1 SGHVS and CDR2 FQNEAQ. CDR3 size: 13 residues. With 5 bases clipped from V and 7 bases from J, the junction kept 7 bases outside the gene matches. For the CDR3, the DNA is TGTGCCAGCAGCCCTAGACGGGACAGGGAGCAGTACTTC. Translated, it gives CASSPRRDREQYF.

This clonotype has a count of ten or more. The chain links TRBV7-2 to TRBJ2-1; 9 bases align to TRBD1. The CDR3 is 16 residues long. In germline, CDR1 is SGHTA, CDR2 FQGNSA. Trimming removed 5 bases from V and 7 bases from J; junction bases left unmatched: 12. The CDR3 DNA is TGTGCCAGCAGCCGACCGGGACAGGGATACATGAATGAGCAGTTCTTC. Protein: CASSRPGQGYMNEQFF. The complete variable domain, with remaining parts taken from reference TRBV7-2 and TRBJ2-1, reads GAGVSQSPSNKVTEKGKDVELRCDPISGHTALYWYRQSLGQGLEFLIYFQGNSAPDKSGLPSDRFSAERTGGSVSTLTIQRTQQEDSAVYLCASSRPGQGYMNEQFFGPGTRLTVL.

This clonotype was recorded many times. This chain links TRBV7-2 with TRBJ2-1, with D possibly TRBD1 on 5 matching bases. Germline lookup yields CDR1 SGHTA and CDR2 FQGNSA. The CDR3 covers 16 residues. Deletions cut 5 bases from V and 5 bases from J, with 19 bases between. CDR3: CASSPGAGRVNNEQFF. The CDR3 DNA sequence: TGTGCCAGCAGCCCTGGGGCAGGCCGGGTAAACAATGAGCAGTTCTTC.

This chain uses TRBV4-2 with TRBJ2-1; 12 bases map to TRBD2. Germline V gene sequence: CDR1 LGHNA, CDR2 YNFKEQ. The CDR3 covers 16 residues. With 1 base clipped from V and 4 bases from J, the junction kept 2 bases outside the gene matches. CDR3 bases: TGTGCCAGCAGCCAAGGGACTAGCGGGGAATACAATGAGCAGTTCTTC. Translated, it gives CASSQGTSGEYNEQFF.

In this sample, this clonotype turned up many times. The J gene is TRBJ1-3, the V gene TRBV7-2, with D perhaps TRBD1 (6 bases). Per the germline V gene, CDR1 is SGHTA and CDR2 is FQGNSA. Trimming removed 8 bases from V and 4 bases from J, with 12 bases in between. The CDR3 spans 13 residues. DNA for the CDR3: TGTGCCAGCGGAGGGGGAGTCGGAAACACCATATATTTT. Translated: CASGGGVGNTIYF.